Below are 28 T cell receptor beta chains sequenced from a single sample in a study of blood T cell repertoires in COVID-19. Clones were sequenced by immunoSEQ multiplex PCR, and TCRdb holds only the in-frame ones, with some missing. The sample has 240,000 or so clones; 80% to 85% are singletons. Input material: peripheral blood. Receptors originate from a woman under 30 with acute or convalescent COVID-19.

The chain joins TRBV15 to TRBJ2-7; TRBD2 matches at 7 bases. The CDR3 loop spans 16 amino acids. The V and J ends lost 3 bases and 2 bases, in that order; junction bases with no gene match: 10. CDR1 is LNHNV, CDR2 YYDKDF, per germline (reference sequence). CDR3 bases: TGTGCCACCAGCAGTTTACCGGGACTACAAACCTACGAGCAGTACTTC. The encoded protein is CATSSLPGLQTYEQYF.

The genes are TRBV6-2 or TRBV6-3 and TRBJ1-5, with D possibly being TRBD1 (6 bases). V was trimmed by 1 base and J by 3 bases, leaving 10 bases between them. Looked up from germline, CDR1 is MNHEY and CDR2 is SVGEGT. CDR3 length: 15 amino acids. CDR3 nucleotides: TGTGCCAGCAGTTACTGGGACACCCTCAATCAGCCCCAGCATTTT. Protein: CASSYWDTLNQPQHF.

Only a few counts were recorded for this clone. The V call is TRBV7-9, the J call TRBJ2-2; 8 bases line up with TRBD1. V lost 0 bases, J lost 6 bases, and 6 bases stayed unmatched. The CDR3 has 16 residues. Looked up from germline, CDR1 is SEHNR and CDR2 is FQNEAQ (reference sequence). CDR3 sequence reads: CASSLARTGSAGELFF. In DNA form, the CDR3 reads TGTGCCAGCAGCTTAGCGCGGACAGGGAGTGCCGGGGAGCTGTTTTTT.

This clone has only one observation. The V call is TRBV5-1, the J call TRBJ2-3; a weak D match, TRBD1 (8 bases). The ends were cut back, 0 bases at V and 0 bases at J, with 17 bases in the middle. This CDR3 region has 18 residues. Germline V CDR1 and CDR2: SGHRS, YFSETQ. The CDR3 nucleotides are TGCGCCAGCAGCTTGGACCCAGGACAGGGACTAAGCACAGATACGCAGTATTTT. This translates into CASSLDPGQGLSTDTQYF.

J is TRBJ2-2 and V is TRBV18; a weak D match, TRBD2 (5 bases). The ends were cut back, 2 bases at V and 0 bases at J, with 13 bases in the middle. In germline, CDR1 is KGHSH, CDR2 LQKENI. The CDR3 sequence is 17 residues long. The CDR3 loop reads CASSPNSLTTNTGELFF. For the CDR3, the DNA is TGTGCCAGCTCACCAAACTCTTTGACTACGAACACCGGGGAGCTGTTTTTT.

The chain is built from TRBV6-5 and TRBJ1-2, with 7 bases lining up with TRBD1. Per the germline V gene, CDR1 is MNHEY and CDR2 is SVGAGI. V dropped 8 bases and J dropped 7; count of bases not matched to a gene: 1. This CDR3 spans 10 amino acids. CDR3 DNA sequence: TGTGCCAGCTACAGGGGTGGCTACACCTTC. Protein: CASYRGGYTF.

The chain joins TRBV9 to TRBJ1-3, with 7 bases matching TRBD1. CDR3 length: 18 amino acids. From germline, CDR1 is SGDLS and CDR2 YYNGEE. Trimming at V came to 3 bases and at J to 0 bases, leaving 12 bases not matched to a gene. The CDR3 reads CASSGRMDRSHSGNTIYF. CDR3 bases: TGTGCCAGCAGCGGACGTATGGACAGGTCCCACTCTGGAAACACCATATATTTT.

The chain couples TRBV9 to TRBJ2-5, with D unclear. V was shortened by 3 bases and J by 5 bases, with 17 bases between the two germline ends. Looked up from germline, CDR1 is SGDLS and CDR2 is YYNGEE. The CDR3 extends over 15 amino acids. As DNA, the CDR3 is TGTGCCAGCAGCGCAGCTGGGCTGCCCCGGGAGACCCAGTACTTC. It specifies CASSAAGLPRETQYF.

The CDR3 region has the DNA TGTGCCTGGAGTAAAGGAACTAGGGGGACTAACTTAAACTATGGCTACACCTTC. Encoded protein: CAWSKGTRGTNLNYGYTF. The V gene is TRBV30, the J gene TRBJ1-2, with D possibly TRBD1 on 6 matching bases. Germline V gives CDR1 GTSNPN, CDR2 SVGIG (reference sequence). Trimming shortened V by 2 bases and J by 2 bases, and 24 bases separated the two germline ends. This CDR3 region has 18 residues.

The chain joins TRBV28 to TRBJ1-6, with TRBD1 matching 9 bases. The CDR3 consists of 16 residues. CDR1 is MDHEN, CDR2 SYDVKM, per germline. The V gene end was trimmed by 4 bases and the J gene end by 8 bases; junction bases not matched to a gene: 9. The CDR3 nucleotides are TGTGCCAGCAGTTCCGGGACAGGGATTAGGTATTCACCCCTCCACTTT. Its protein product is CASSSGTGIRYSPLHF.

This chain uses TRBV5-4 with TRBJ2-7; 10 bases agree with TRBD1. V lost 3 bases to trimming and J lost 2 bases; unmatched junction nucleotides: 5. CDR3 length: 15 residues. The germline V gene has CDR1 SGHNT and CDR2 YYREEE (reference sequence). In DNA, the CDR3 is TGTGCCAGCAGCTCGCCGACAGGGGGCCCCTACGAGCAGTACTTC. It codes for CASSSPTGGPYEQYF.

This sequence joins TRBV12-5 and TRBJ1-2, with 10 bases matching TRBD1. Trimming at V came to 1 base and at J to 6 bases, leaving 2 bases not matched to a gene. The CDR3 has 14 amino acids. Germline CDR1 and CDR2: LGHNT and FRNRAP. CDR3 in DNA: TGTGCTAGTGGTTTGGGACAGGGGGCAGATGGCTACACCTTC. Translated, it gives CASGLGQGADGYTF.

The J gene is TRBJ2-7, the V gene TRBV12-3 or TRBV12-4, with TRBD2 as a possible D gene (5 bases). This CDR3 is 13 amino acids long. V dropped 3 bases and J dropped 0 bases, with 6 bases sitting between them. The CDR3 DNA follows: TGTGCCAGCAGTTTCGGGGTCTCCTACGAGCAGTACTTC. Protein: CASSFGVSYEQYF.

This clone is a singleton in its sample. The rearrangement uses TRBV3-1 (or the pseudogene TRBV3-2) and TRBJ1-3, with D possibly being TRBD1 (5 bases). CDR1 is LGHDT and CDR2 is YNNKEL in the germline V gene (reference sequence). Trimming took off 4 bases at V and 0 bases at J, with 10 bases between the two ends. This CDR3 is built from 15 residues. Here the CDR3 reads CASSPHRYSGNTIYF. The CDR3 DNA reads TGTGCCAGCAGCCCCCACAGGTACTCTGGAAACACCATATATTTT.

V is TRBV27 and J is TRBJ2-5; perhaps TRBD1 as D (5 bases). CDR1 is MNHEY, CDR2 SMNVEV, per germline (reference sequence). This CDR3 has 16 amino acids. The germline V and J ends were trimmed by 4 bases and 2 bases, with 17 bases remaining between them. The CDR3: CASSSHPTVLQETQYF. The CDR3 DNA follows: TGTGCCAGCAGTTCCCACCCGACAGTGCTACAAGAGACCCAGTACTTC.

This rearrangement joins TRBV25-1 to TRBJ2-5; 7 bases agree with TRBD1. The CDR3 sequence is 16 residues long. The V and J ends lost 3 bases and 7 bases, in that order; junction bases with no gene match: 14. Germline V gene data show CDR1 as MGHDK and CDR2 as SYGVNS. CDR3 region: CASSDSGQTPRGTQYF. As DNA, the CDR3 is TGTGCCAGCAGTGACTCGGGACAGACACCAAGAGGGACCCAGTACTTC.

The table lists this clone with a count of one. In nucleotides, the CDR3 is TGTGCCAGCAGCTCCGGGGGACGGGGCCACAATGAGCAGTTCTTC. Translation gives CASSSGGRGHNEQFF. V is TRBV7-2 and J is TRBJ2-1; a possible D gene is TRBD2 (6 bases). Germline loops: CDR1 SGHTA, CDR2 FQGNSA. The CDR3 has 15 residues. Trimming shortened V by 4 bases and J by 5 bases, and 15 bases separated the two germline ends.

This chain joins TRBV29-1 and TRBJ2-1; TRBD2 might be the D (5 bases). V dropped 3 bases and J dropped 0 bases, with 6 bases sitting between them. The CDR3 extends over 13 amino acids. The germline CDR1 and CDR2 sequences are SQVTM and ANQGSEA. Here the CDR3 DNA reads TGCAGCGTTGACCGGGGCTCCTACAATGAGCAGTTCTTC. The encoded protein is CSVDRGSYNEQFF.

This chain links TRBV7-3 with TRBJ1-1; D is unclear. Between the trimmed V and J ends, which lost 5 bases and 2 bases, there was a span of 9 bases. This CDR3 is built from 13 residues. Per germline, CDR1 SGHTA and CDR2 FQGTGA. The CDR3 DNA reads as TGTGCCAGCAGCACCCAGGCTAACACTGAAGCTTTCTTT. Amino acids: CASSTQANTEAFF.

The J gene is TRBJ2-3, the V gene TRBV5-1; TRBD2 matches 11 bases. In germline, CDR1 is SGHRS, CDR2 YFSETQ. The CDR3 extends over 17 amino acids. V lost 1 base and J lost 0; bases outside the gene matches: 4. As DNA, the CDR3 is TGCGCCAGCAGCTTGTGGACTAGCGGGCCGAGCACAGATACGCAGTATTTT. Residues: CASSLWTSGPSTDTQYF. The variable domain in full, with the rest retrieved from reference TRBV5-1 and TRBJ2-3, is KAGVTQTPRYLIKTRGQQVTLSCSPISGHRSVSWYQQTPGQGLQFLFEYFSETQRNKGNFPGRFSGRQFSNSRSEMNVSTLELGDSALYLCASSLWTSGPSTDTQYFGPGTRLTVL.

Only one count was recorded for this clone. The chain joins TRBV3-1 (or the pseudogene TRBV3-2) to TRBJ2-5; 13 bases agree with TRBD2. V trimming: 6 bases; J trimming: 4 bases; junction bases outside the gene matches: 2. CDR1 LGHDT and CDR2 YNNKEL come from the germline V gene (reference sequence). The CDR3 sequence is 14 residues long. The CDR3 reads CASSGLAGVETQYF. DNA of the CDR3: TGTGCCAGCAGTGGACTAGCGGGAGTAGAGACCCAGTACTTC.

The gene calls are TRBV25-1 and TRBJ2-2; 9 nucleotides align to TRBD2. Germline V CDR1 and CDR2: MGHDK, SYGVNS. The length of the CDR3 is 16 residues. The trim removed 0 bases at V and 7 bases at J, leaving 6 bases unmatched. This CDR3 is CASSEYGSGSGGELFF. The CDR3, as DNA: TGTGCCAGCAGTGAATATGGTAGCGGGAGTGGCGGGGAGCTGTTTTTT.

The chain is built from TRBV6-5 and TRBJ1-2, with D unresolved. Per germline, CDR1 MNHEY and CDR2 SVGAGI. CDR3 length equals 15 residues. Between the trimmed V and J ends, which lost 2 bases and 2 bases, there was a span of 12 bases. In nucleotides, the CDR3 is TGTGCCAGCAGTTACCTACCGGGGAAAAACTATGGCTACACCTTC. It encodes CASSYLPGKNYGYTF.

The CDR3 nucleotides are TGTGCCAGCAGTTACTCGGGACTAGCGGGAAACATTCAGTACTTC. Translated, it gives CASSYSGLAGNIQYF. V and J are TRBV6-2 or TRBV6-3 and TRBJ2-4; 12 positions match TRBD2. Germline CDR1 reads MNHEY; CDR2 reads SVGEGT. V was pared by 0 bases and J by 6 bases, with 0 bases of the junction left unmatched. The CDR3 totals 15 residues.

The chain carries TRBV5-1 and TRBJ2-2; 10 bases map to TRBD2. CDR1 is SGHRS and CDR2 is YFSETQ in the germline V gene. The CDR3 runs 17 residues. V dropped 2 bases and J dropped 0; count of bases not matched to a gene: 4. The CDR3 loop is CASSFTSGDPNTGELFF. As DNA, the CDR3 is TGCGCCAGCAGCTTTACTAGCGGGGACCCGAACACCGGGGAGCTGTTTTTT.

The chain couples TRBV9 to TRBJ2-7; 7 bases fit TRBD2. CDR3 length: 14 residues. The V gene end was trimmed by 7 bases and the J gene end by 2 bases; junction bases not matched to a gene: 9. The germline gives CDR1 SGDLS, CDR2 YYNGEE. CDR3 in amino acids: CASGAGRDPYEQYF. As DNA, the CDR3 is TGTGCCAGCGGCGCGGGGAGGGACCCCTACGAGCAGTACTTC.

The chain is built from TRBV6-2 or TRBV6-3 and TRBJ2-1; D is possibly TRBD2 (6 bases). The V end was cut by 4 bases, the J end by 9 bases, with 13 bases between. The length of the CDR3 is 13 residues. Germline CDR1 MNHEY, CDR2 SVGEGT. CDR3 sequence reads: CASSWALASEQFF. In DNA, the CDR3 is TGTGCCAGCAGTTGGGCGCTAGCGAGTGAGCAGTTCTTC.

This clone was seen a handful of times. The chain employs TRBV9 and TRBJ2-2; D might be TRBD2 (6 bases). The CDR3 runs to 16 residues. Per the germline V gene, CDR1 is SGDLS and CDR2 is YYNGEE. Trimming cost V 1 base and J 7 bases, with 17 bases left between them. As DNA, the CDR3 is TGTGCCAGCAGCGTAAGCGGCGGGGTAGTCGGCGGGGAGCTGTTTTTT. It specifies CASSVSGGVVGGELFF.